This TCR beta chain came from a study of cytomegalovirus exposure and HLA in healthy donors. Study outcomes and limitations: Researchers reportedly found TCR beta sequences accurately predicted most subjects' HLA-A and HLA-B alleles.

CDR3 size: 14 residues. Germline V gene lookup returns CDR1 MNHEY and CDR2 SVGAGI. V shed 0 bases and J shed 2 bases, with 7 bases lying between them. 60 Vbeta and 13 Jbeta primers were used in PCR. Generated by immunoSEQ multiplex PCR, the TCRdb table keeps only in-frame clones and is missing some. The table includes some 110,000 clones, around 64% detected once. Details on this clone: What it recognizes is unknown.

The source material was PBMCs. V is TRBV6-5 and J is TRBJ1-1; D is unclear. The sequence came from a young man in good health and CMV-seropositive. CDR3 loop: CASSYSIVNTEAFF. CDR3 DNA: TGTGCCAGCAGTTACTCGATAGTTAACACTGAAGCTTTCTTT.